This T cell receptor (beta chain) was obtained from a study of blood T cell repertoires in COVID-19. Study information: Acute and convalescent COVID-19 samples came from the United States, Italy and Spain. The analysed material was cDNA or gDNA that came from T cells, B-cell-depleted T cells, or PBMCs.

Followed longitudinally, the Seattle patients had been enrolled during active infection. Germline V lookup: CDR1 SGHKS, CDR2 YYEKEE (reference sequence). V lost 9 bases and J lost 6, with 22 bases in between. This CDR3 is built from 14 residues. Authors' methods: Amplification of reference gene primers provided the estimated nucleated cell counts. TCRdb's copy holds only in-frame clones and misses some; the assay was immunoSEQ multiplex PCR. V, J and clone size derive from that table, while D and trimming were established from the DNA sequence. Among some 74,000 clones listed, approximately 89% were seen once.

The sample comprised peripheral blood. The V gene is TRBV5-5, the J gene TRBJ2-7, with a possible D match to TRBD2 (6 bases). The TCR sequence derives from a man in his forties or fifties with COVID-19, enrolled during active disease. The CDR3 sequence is CATKGGPTTSEQYV. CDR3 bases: TGTGCCACCAAAGGAGGGCCAACTACCTCCGAGCAGTACGTC.